This entry lists 23 T cell receptor beta chains sequenced from one sample in a study of PD-1 blockade in classical Hodgkin lymphoma. Measured with immunoSEQ multiplex PCR; TCRdb has only the in-frame clones, and not every one. Of some 7,000 clones detected, around three fifths appear once; the ten largest clones hold roughly 10%. The time point here: cycle 4 day 1 (C4D1), after more than 5 weeks of nivolumab. No patient escaped relapse after autologous stem cell transplantation, and brentuximab vedotin exposure varied. PBMCs, once thawed, yielded CD8+ T cells isolated by magnetic negative selection. The starting material was CD8+ T cells from blood, obtained before the fourth cycle of nivolumab. These receptors all come from a human donor with classical Hodgkin lymphoma.

Regarding this clone: One base separates it from a far larger clone, so it is likely a read error. The chain employs TRBV4-2 and TRBJ1-2; weak D call: TRBD1 (5 bases). The germline CDR1 and CDR2 sequences are LGHNA and YNFKEQ. This CDR3 is built from 14 residues. V shed 0 bases and J shed 2 bases, with 7 bases lying between them. CDR3 DNA sequence: TGTGCCAGCAGCCAAGACAGGGAGAACTATGGCTACACCTTC. This translates into CASSQDRENYGYTF.

CDR3 amino acids: CASLDIYSNQPQHF. In DNA form, the CDR3 reads TGTGCCAGTCTTGACATCTATAGCAATCAGCCCCAGCATTTT. V is TRBV19 and J is TRBJ1-5; D is undetermined. Trimming removed 8 bases from V and 0 bases from J, with 11 bases in between. CDR3 length: 14 residues. CDR1 and CDR2 (germline): LNHDA, SQIVND (reference sequence).

V and J are TRBV11-2 and TRBJ2-6; 9 bases agree with TRBD1. Germline V CDR1 and CDR2: SGHAT, FQNNGV. Trimming at V came to 8 bases and at J to 0 bases, leaving 14 bases not matched to a gene. There are 19 residues in the CDR3. In nucleotides, the CDR3 is TGTGCCAGCTGTCTGGGACAGGGCATGGTCCTCTCTGGGGCCAACGTCCTGACTTTC. Amino acids: CASCLGQGMVLSGANVLTF.

Sample share makes this clone large. This chain links TRBV7-7 with TRBJ1-2; D call uncertain. Germline V gene data show CDR1 as SSHAT and CDR2 as FNYEAQ (reference sequence). The CDR3 runs to 11 residues. CDR3 residues: CASQRQHGYTF. As DNA, the CDR3 is TGTGCTAGCCAACGGCAGCATGGCTACACCTTC.

V and J are TRBV27 and TRBJ2-7; D is possibly TRBD1 (6 bases). The V gene's germline CDR1 is MNHEY and CDR2 SMNVEV (reference sequence). The CDR3 consists of 13 residues. Trimming pared 6 bases from V and 6 bases from J, leaving 15 bases between. The CDR3 coding sequence is TGTGCCAGCAGCCAGGGGCCTTTCGGCGAGCAGTACTTC. It specifies CASSQGPFGEQYF.

The V call is TRBV28, the J call TRBJ1-5; D might be TRBD1 (5 bases). CDR1 and CDR2 (germline): MDHEN, SYDVKM. V lost 3 bases to trimming and J lost 3 bases, with 9 bases between them. The CDR3 totals 14 residues. CDR3 coding DNA: TGTGCCAGCAGTTTTTCGGGGGTCAATCAGCCCCAGCATTTT. Its protein is CASSFSGVNQPQHF.

The rearrangement uses TRBV6-1 and TRBJ2-1; the match to TRBD2 covers 13 bases. Trimming took 7 bases from V and 7 from J; bases not matched to a gene: 4. The V gene's germline CDR1 is MNHNS and CDR2 SASEGT. This CDR3 comprises 14 residues. CDR3 bases: TGTGCCAGCACGGGACTAGCGGGATGGAATGAGCAGTTCTTC. Encoded protein: CASTGLAGWNEQFF.

The chain joins TRBV18 to TRBJ2-7; D is tentatively TRBD1 or TRBD2 (7 bases each). The CDR3 is made up of 14 amino acids. CDR1 and CDR2 from the germline V gene are KGHSH and LQKENI. V was shortened by 5 bases and J by 4 bases, with 15 bases between the two germline ends. The CDR3 here is CASSTRQGGYEQYF. DNA of the CDR3: TGTGCCAGCTCAACAAGGCAGGGGGGGTACGAGCAGTACTTC.

This clone is medium-sized (0.01 to 0.1%). J is TRBJ1-2 and V is TRBV19; D remains unclear. Deletions cut 3 bases from V and 1 base from J, with 12 bases between. CDR1 LNHDA and CDR2 SQIVND come from the germline V gene (reference sequence). This CDR3 is 15 amino acids long. The CDR3 sequence: CASSIVAESNYGYTF. The CDR3, as DNA: TGTGCCAGTAGTATCGTGGCGGAGAGTAACTATGGCTACACCTTC.

The chain employs TRBV5-4 and TRBJ1-1; D is unresolved. V was cut by 0 bases and J by 1 base, with 4 bases left in between. This CDR3 contains 13 residues. Per the germline V gene, CDR1 is SGHNT and CDR2 is YYREEE (reference sequence). The chain's CDR3 is CASSLGGNTEAFF. The CDR3 region has the DNA TGTGCCAGCAGCTTGGGCGGGAACACTGAAGCTTTCTTT.

V is TRBV9 and J is TRBJ2-3; D is undetermined. Looked up from germline, CDR1 is SGDLS and CDR2 is YYNGEE. The CDR3 length is 13 residues. V lost 0 bases, J lost 6 bases, and 8 bases lay in between. CDR3 coding DNA: TGTGCCAGCAGCGTAGTCCCCGGGGATACGCAGTATTTT. This gives the protein CASSVVPGDTQYF.

The chain is built from TRBV7-6 and TRBJ1-6; D is undetermined. Germline V gene sequence: CDR1 SGHVS, CDR2 FNYEAQ. The germline V and J ends were trimmed by 5 bases and 4 bases, with 6 bases remaining between them. CDR3 length: 13 residues. CDR3 sequence reads: CASSPDYNSPLHF. The CDR3, as DNA: TGTGCCAGCAGCCCCGATTATAATTCACCCCTCCACTTT. Variable domain in full (rest from reference TRBV7-6 and TRBJ1-6): GAGVSQSPRYKVTKRGQDVALRCDPISGHVSLYWYRQALGQGPEFLTYFNYEAQQDKSGLPNDRFSAERPEGSISTLTIQRTEQRDSAMYRCASSPDYNSPLHFGNGTRLTVT.

The V gene is TRBV27, the J gene TRBJ2-5; D is ambiguous. This CDR3 contains 14 residues. Germline V gene data show CDR1 as MNHEY and CDR2 as SMNVEV (reference sequence). V lost 5 bases, J lost 1 base, and 11 bases lay in between. CDR3 coding DNA: TGTGCCAGCAGTGCAGACCGATTCCAAGAGACCCAGTACTTC. It codes for CASSADRFQETQYF.

V usage is TRBV7-6 and J usage is TRBJ2-1; no clear D. V lost 1 base to trimming and J lost 8 bases, with 9 bases between them. Germline CDR1 and CDR2: SGHVS and FNYEAQ. CDR3 size: 13 residues. The CDR3 DNA reads TGTGCCAGCAGCTTAGGTCCTAACTATGAGCAGTTCTTC. The encoded protein is CASSLGPNYEQFF.

V usage is TRBV7-2 and J usage is TRBJ2-3; D perhaps matches TRBD1 (6 bases). Germline assignment: CDR1 SGHTA and CDR2 FQGNSA. This CDR3 is 15 amino acids long. The germline V and J ends were trimmed by 5 bases and 0 bases, with 12 bases remaining between them. DNA for the CDR3: TGTGCCAGCAGCGTGGGGGCGCCTAGCACAGATACGCAGTATTTT. It encodes CASSVGAPSTDTQYF.

This clone occurred a few times. The V and J genes are TRBV27 and TRBJ2-1; no definite D call. V was pared by 5 bases and J by 4 bases, with 30 bases between. The CDR3 consists of 20 residues. Looked up from germline, CDR1 is MNHEY and CDR2 is SMNVEV (reference sequence). CDR3 nucleotides: TGTGCCAGCAGTAATCCCTCCGAGGCCCTAAAACCTAGGCCATACAATGAGCAGTTCTTC. It is translated as CASSNPSEALKPRPYNEQFF.

The rearrangement links TRBV7-2 to TRBJ2-3; 7 bases fit TRBD2. Trimming took 8 bases from V and 2 from J; bases not matched to a gene: 10. The CDR3 runs 15 residues. Germline V gene lookup returns CDR1 SGHTA and CDR2 FQGNSA. CDR3 residues: CASGGSGFITDTQYF. The DNA of the CDR3 is TGTGCCAGCGGCGGTAGCGGGTTTATCACAGATACGCAGTATTTT.

The chain has TRBV5-4 and TRBJ2-3; D unclear. CDR1 is SGHNT, CDR2 YYREEE, per germline (reference sequence). This CDR3 contains 13 residues. Trimming removed 7 bases from V and 0 bases from J, with 9 bases in between. The CDR3 sequence is CASSRVSTDTQYF. In DNA, the CDR3 is TGTGCCAGCTCAAGGGTTAGCACAGATACGCAGTATTTT. Combining the CDR3 with reference TRBV5-4 and TRBJ2-3 gives the whole variable domain ETGVTQSPTHLIKTRGQQVTLRCSSQSGHNTVSWYQQALGQGPQFIFQYYREEENGRGNFPPRFSGLQFPNYSSELNVNALELDDSALYLCASSRVSTDTQYFGPGTRLTVL.

This sequence joins TRBV5-3 and TRBJ2-1; perhaps TRBD1 as D (5 bases). TRBV5-3 is an ORF, and what it does is uncertain. V lost 4 bases and J lost 6, with 23 bases in between. The CDR3 is 17 amino acids. The CDR3 DNA reads TGTGCCAGAAGCAAATCAAAACAGGCCTTTTCGGGCAATGAGCAGTTCTTC. Residues: CARSKSKQAFSGNEQFF.

The CDR3 sequence is CASSEGRGSGYEQYF. The CDR3 DNA follows: TGTGCCAGCAGTGAAGGGAGGGGGTCGGGCTACGAGCAGTACTTC. The chain recombines TRBV6-1 with TRBJ2-7; the D call may be TRBD1 or TRBD2 (6 bases each). The CDR3 extends over 15 amino acids. CDR1 and CDR2 (germline): MNHNS, SASEGT. V shed 1 base and J shed 3 bases, with 13 bases lying between them.

This rearrangement joins TRBV11-2 to TRBJ2-7; D ambiguous. CDR1 is SGHAT, CDR2 FQNNGV, per germline. The CDR3 contains 12 residues. Trimming took off 5 bases at V and 2 bases at J, with 7 bases between the two ends. Here the CDR3 reads CASSVPPYEQYF. CDR3 DNA sequence: TGTGCCAGCAGCGTACCGCCCTACGAGCAGTACTTC.

In this sample, this clone turned up a few times. The chain has TRBV5-8 and TRBJ2-3; no reliable D call. There are 15 residues in the CDR3. Germline CDR1 is SGHTS and CDR2 is YDEGEE. Trimming left V 0 bases short and J 4 bases short, with 12 bases between. The CDR3 DNA reads TGTGCCAGCAGCTTGGCGCAGGTTTTCTCAGATACGCAGTATTTT. Protein product: CASSLAQVFSDTQYF.

The CDR3, as DNA: TGCGCCAGCAGTGAGATCGGCAACTATGGCTACACCTTC. It encodes CASSEIGNYGYTF. The chain combines TRBV10-2 with TRBJ1-2, with no clear D. The ends were cut back, 2 bases at V and 2 bases at J, with 6 bases in the middle. This CDR3 region has 13 residues. CDR1 WSHSY and CDR2 SAAADI come from the germline V gene.